The next 13 T cell receptor beta chains were all read from a single sample in a study of beta chain features in type 1 diabetes. Every bit of the isolated RNA underwent reverse transcription, so sequencing read expressed TCRB transcripts. Measured with immunoSEQ multiplex PCR; TCRdb has only the in-frame clones, and not every one. The table has 55,000 to 80,000 clones, around 49% seen once. Overall study findings and caveats: TCRB CDR3s were moderately but significantly shorter in Type 1 diabetes patients in all four CD4+ subsets.

Their antigens remain unidentified. Sequencing was performed on central memory CD4+ T cells from blood. These receptor sequences come from a man under 40 with type 1 diabetes.

This clone has a handful of counts. The V and J genes are TRBV5-4 and TRBJ1-2, with D uncertain. This CDR3 region has 15 residues. Germline lookup yields CDR1 SGHNT and CDR2 YYREEE (reference sequence). V was trimmed by 4 bases and J by 8 bases, leaving 21 bases between them. The CDR3 region has the DNA TGTGCCAGCAGCGCGGCCGGGGTTCAGGCTATCGGCTACACCTTC. It encodes CASSAAGVQAIGYTF.

This clone was picked up one time. This chain links TRBV2 with TRBJ2-5; 7 nucleotides match TRBD1. J lost 1 base, V lost 4 bases, and 3 bases had no gene match. This CDR3 spans 14 amino acids. Germline V gene sequence: CDR1 SNHLY, CDR2 FYNNEI. The CDR3 DNA follows: TGTGCCAGCAGTGGGGGACAGTTCCAAGAGACCCAGTACTTC. Amino acid sequence: CASSGGQFQETQYF.

The chain employs TRBV6-6 and TRBJ2-3; tentatively, D is TRBD2 (6 bases). V dropped 6 bases and J dropped 4 bases, with 14 bases sitting between them. Germline assignment: CDR1 MNHNY and CDR2 SVGAGI (reference sequence). This CDR3 has 14 amino acids. In DNA, the CDR3 is TGTGCCAGCAGGGGGCGGGGCCTCTCAGATACGCAGTATTTT. The encoded protein is CASRGRGLSDTQYF.

DNA of the CDR3: TGTGCCTGGGGGGCGGCCGGGTTCGTACAAGAGACCCAGTACTTC. It yields the protein CAWGAAGFVQETQYF. The chain employs TRBV30 and TRBJ2-5, with TRBD1 as a possible D gene (5 bases). V gave up 5 bases and J gave up 2 bases, with 18 bases separating them. The CDR3 runs 15 residues. Germline V gene data show CDR1 as GTSNPN and CDR2 as SVGIG (reference sequence). Using reference TRBV30 and TRBJ2-5 for the parts outside the CDR3, the full variable domain is SQTIHQWPATLVQPVGSPLSLECTVEGTSNPNLYWYRQAAGRGLQLLFYSVGIGQISSEVPQNLSASRPQDRQFILSSKKLLLSDSGFYLCAWGAAGFVQETQYFGPGTRLLVL.

This clone has a handful of counts. V and J are TRBV19 and TRBJ2-1, with D tentatively TRBD1 (6 bases). CDR3 size: 14 residues. V shed 4 bases and J shed 7 bases, with 14 bases lying between them. The germline CDR1 and CDR2 sequences are LNHDA and SQIVND (reference sequence). In nucleotides, the CDR3 is TGTGCCAGTAGTACTTCCGGGACACAAAATGAGCAGTTCTTC. It specifies CASSTSGTQNEQFF.

This chain connects TRBV7-9 to TRBJ2-6; 10 bases line up with TRBD1. This CDR3 has 19 amino acids. Germline V gene data show CDR1 as SEHNR and CDR2 as FQNEAQ (reference sequence). V dropped 1 base and J dropped 1; count of bases not matched to a gene: 7. The CDR3 nucleotides are TGTGCCAGCAGCTTAGGGGCGGGACAGGGGAGTTCTGGGGCCAACGTCCTGACTTTC. Its protein is CASSLGAGQGSSGANVLTF.

The chain links TRBV5-4 to TRBJ2-5; D perhaps matches TRBD2 (6 bases). Deletions cut 9 bases from V and 2 bases from J, with 20 bases between. Germline CDR1 is SGHNT and CDR2 is YYREEE (reference sequence). The CDR3 sequence is 15 residues long. CDR3 DNA sequence: TGTGCCACTAAACTGTCAGCGGGTGGGCAAGAGACCCAGTACTTC. Amino acids: CATKLSAGGQETQYF.

V usage is TRBV5-1 and J usage is TRBJ2-1; D is perhaps TRBD1 (5 bases). The CDR3 is made up of 16 amino acids. The V gene lost 3 bases and the J gene lost 8 bases, with 21 bases spanning the gap. CDR1 and CDR2 from the germline V gene are SGHRS and YFSETQ. This chain's CDR3 is CASSSGDLQAWDEQFF. The CDR3 DNA reads as TGCGCCAGCAGCTCTGGCGATTTACAGGCGTGGGATGAGCAGTTCTTC.

J is TRBJ2-6 and V is TRBV6-1; TRBD1 matches 11 bases. This CDR3 comprises 18 residues. CDR1 and CDR2 from the germline V gene are MNHNS and SASEGT. With 4 bases clipped from V and 0 bases from J, the junction kept 5 bases outside the gene matches. The CDR3 bases are TGTGCCAGCAGTGGCCGGGACAGGGGGTTCTCTGGGGCCAACGTCCTGACTTTC. This encodes CASSGRDRGFSGANVLTF.

This chain connects TRBV2 to TRBJ1-5; no definite D call. CDR1 is SNHLY, CDR2 FYNNEI, per germline. Trimming removed 6 bases at V and 0 bases at J, with 6 bases between. There are 13 residues in the CDR3. The CDR3 DNA reads as TGTGCCAGCAGGGGAGATAGCAATCAGCCCCAGCATTTT. It specifies CASRGDSNQPQHF.

The gene calls are TRBV30 and TRBJ1-2, with D uncertain. This CDR3 has 14 residues. Germline V gene data show CDR1 as GTSNPN and CDR2 as SVGIG (reference sequence). Trimming removed 0 bases from V and 5 bases from J, with 13 bases in between. The DNA for the CDR3 is TGTGCCTGGAGTGTAACTAGGTCAGTGTATGGCTACACCTTC. It encodes CAWSVTRSVYGYTF. Together with reference TRBV30 and TRBJ1-2, the CDR3 gives the full variable domain: SQTIHQWPATLVQPVGSPLSLECTVEGTSNPNLYWYRQAAGRGLQLLFYSVGIGQISSEVPQNLSASRPQDRQFILSSKKLLLSDSGFYLCAWSVTRSVYGYTFGSGTRLTVV.

This clone was counted only a few times. The CDR3 sequence is CASSNYRGSYGYTF. CDR3 sequence (DNA): TGCGCCAGCTCCAACTACAGGGGGAGCTATGGCTACACCTTC. V is TRBV23-1 and J is TRBJ1-2; 8 nucleotides match TRBD1. TRBV23-1 is marked as an open reading frame, function uncertain. V lost 8 bases, J lost 4 bases, and 9 bases stayed unmatched. The CDR3 extends over 14 amino acids.

The V call is TRBV7-9, the J call TRBJ2-1, with D unclear. The V end was cut by 3 bases, the J end by 5 bases, with 11 bases between. The CDR3 sequence is 14 residues long. Per the germline V gene, CDR1 is SEHNR and CDR2 is FQNEAQ (reference sequence). The CDR3 reads CASSFSESHNEQFF. CDR3 DNA: TGTGCCAGCAGCTTTAGTGAGTCGCACAATGAGCAGTTCTTC.